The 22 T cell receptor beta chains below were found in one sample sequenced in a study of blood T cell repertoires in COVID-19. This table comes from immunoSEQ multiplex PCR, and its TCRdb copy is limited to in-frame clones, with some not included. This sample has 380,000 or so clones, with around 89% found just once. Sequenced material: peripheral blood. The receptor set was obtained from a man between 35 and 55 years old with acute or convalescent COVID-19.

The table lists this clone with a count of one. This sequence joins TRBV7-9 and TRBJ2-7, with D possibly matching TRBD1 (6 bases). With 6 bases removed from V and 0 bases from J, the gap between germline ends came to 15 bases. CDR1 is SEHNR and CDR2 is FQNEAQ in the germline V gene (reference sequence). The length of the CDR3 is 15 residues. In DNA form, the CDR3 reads TGTGCCAGCAGACCGGAACAGGGTTACTCCTACGAGCAGTACTTC. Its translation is CASRPEQGYSYEQYF.

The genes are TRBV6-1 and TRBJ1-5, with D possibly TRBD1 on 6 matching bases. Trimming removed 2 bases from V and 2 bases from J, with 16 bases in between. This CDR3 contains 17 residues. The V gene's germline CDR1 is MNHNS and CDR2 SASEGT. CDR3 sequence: CASSELGGRGRNQPQHF. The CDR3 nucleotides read TGTGCCAGCAGTGAATTAGGTGGCAGGGGCCGCAATCAGCCCCAGCATTTT.

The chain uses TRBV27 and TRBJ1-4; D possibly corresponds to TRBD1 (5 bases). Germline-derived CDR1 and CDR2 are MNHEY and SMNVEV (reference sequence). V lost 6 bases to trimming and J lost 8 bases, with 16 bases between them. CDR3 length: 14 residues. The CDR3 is CASSPGGVREKLFF. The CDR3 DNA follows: TGTGCCAGCAGCCCGGGGGGGGTCCGGGAAAAACTGTTTTTT.

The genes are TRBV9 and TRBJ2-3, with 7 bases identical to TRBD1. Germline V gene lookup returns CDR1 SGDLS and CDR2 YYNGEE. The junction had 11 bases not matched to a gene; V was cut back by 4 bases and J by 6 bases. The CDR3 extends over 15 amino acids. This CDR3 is CASSTPRGRGDTQYF. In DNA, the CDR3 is TGTGCCAGCAGCACACCCAGGGGGAGAGGGGATACGCAGTATTTT.

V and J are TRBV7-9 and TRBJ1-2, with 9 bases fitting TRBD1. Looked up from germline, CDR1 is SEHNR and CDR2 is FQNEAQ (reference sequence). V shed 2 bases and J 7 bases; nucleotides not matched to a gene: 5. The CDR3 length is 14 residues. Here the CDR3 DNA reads TGTGCCAGCAGCTTATTGACAGGGGGTGGTGGCTACACCTTC. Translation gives CASSLLTGGGGYTF.

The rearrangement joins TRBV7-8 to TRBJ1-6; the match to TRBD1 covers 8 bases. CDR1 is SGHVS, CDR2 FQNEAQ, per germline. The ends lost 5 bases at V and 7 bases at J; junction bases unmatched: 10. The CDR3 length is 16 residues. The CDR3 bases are TGTGCCAGCAGCACCCTCCTGGGACAGGAGAATTCACCCCTCCACTTT. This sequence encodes CASSTLLGQENSPLHF.

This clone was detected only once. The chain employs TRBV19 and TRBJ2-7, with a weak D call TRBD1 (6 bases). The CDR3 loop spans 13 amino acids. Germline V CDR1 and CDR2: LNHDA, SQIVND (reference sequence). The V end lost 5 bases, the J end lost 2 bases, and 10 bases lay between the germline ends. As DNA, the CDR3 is TGTGCCAGTAGTGAACAGGGCGCCTACGAGCAGTACTTC. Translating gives CASSEQGAYEQYF.

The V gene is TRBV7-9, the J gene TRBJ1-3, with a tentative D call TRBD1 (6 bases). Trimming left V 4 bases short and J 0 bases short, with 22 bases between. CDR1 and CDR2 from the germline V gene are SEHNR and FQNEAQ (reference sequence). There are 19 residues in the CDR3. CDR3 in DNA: TGTGCCAGCAGCTCCTACCAACCTGTCGACAGGAACTCTGGAAACACCATATATTTT. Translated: CASSSYQPVDRNSGNTIYF.

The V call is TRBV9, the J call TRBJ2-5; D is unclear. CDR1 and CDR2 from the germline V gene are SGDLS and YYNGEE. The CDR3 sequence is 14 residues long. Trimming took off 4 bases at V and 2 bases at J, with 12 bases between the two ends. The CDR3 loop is CASSSRHDQETQYF. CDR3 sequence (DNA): TGTGCCAGCAGCTCCCGACACGATCAAGAGACCCAGTACTTC.

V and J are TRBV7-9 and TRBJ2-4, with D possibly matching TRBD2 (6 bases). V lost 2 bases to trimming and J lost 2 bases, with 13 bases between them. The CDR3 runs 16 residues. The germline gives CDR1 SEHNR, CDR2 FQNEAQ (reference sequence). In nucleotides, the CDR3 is TGTGCCAGCAGCTTAAGTAGTCGGGGGACCAAAAACATTCAGTACTTC. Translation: CASSLSSRGTKNIQYF. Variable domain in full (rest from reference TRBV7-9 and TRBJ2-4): DTGVSQNPRHKITKRGQNVTFRCDPISEHNRLYWYRQTLGQGPEFLTYFQNEAQLEKSRLLSDRFSAERPKGSFSTLEIQRTEQGDSAMYLCASSLSSRGTKNIQYFGAGTRLSVL.

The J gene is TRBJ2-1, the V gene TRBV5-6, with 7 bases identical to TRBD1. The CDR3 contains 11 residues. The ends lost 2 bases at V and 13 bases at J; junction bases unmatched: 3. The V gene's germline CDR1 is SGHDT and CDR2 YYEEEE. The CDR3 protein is CASSFGTDQFF. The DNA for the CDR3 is TGTGCCAGCAGCTTCGGGACAGATCAGTTCTTC.

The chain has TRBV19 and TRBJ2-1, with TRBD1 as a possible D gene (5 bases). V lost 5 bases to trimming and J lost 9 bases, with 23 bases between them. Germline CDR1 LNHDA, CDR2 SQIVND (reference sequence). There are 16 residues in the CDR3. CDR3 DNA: TGTGCCAGTAGTTCCAATAGGGGTTTTGCCCGTCTTGAGCAGTTCTTC. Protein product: CASSSNRGFARLEQFF.

This CDR3 reads CATSQGGEQYF. In DNA, the CDR3 is TGTGCCACCTCCCAGGGGGGCGAGCAGTACTTC. The chain combines TRBV24-1 with TRBJ2-7; D is perhaps TRBD1 (7 bases). Germline loops: CDR1 KGHDR, CDR2 SFDVKD. The CDR3 runs 11 residues. Trimming pared 9 bases from V and 6 bases from J, leaving 11 bases between.

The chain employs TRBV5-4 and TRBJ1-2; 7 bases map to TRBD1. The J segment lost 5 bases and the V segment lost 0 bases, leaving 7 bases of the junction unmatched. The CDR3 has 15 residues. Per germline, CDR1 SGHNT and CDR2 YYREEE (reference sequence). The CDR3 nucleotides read TGTGCCAGCAGCTTGGTTTCAGGGGGGCCGTATGGCTACACCTTC. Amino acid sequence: CASSLVSGGPYGYTF.

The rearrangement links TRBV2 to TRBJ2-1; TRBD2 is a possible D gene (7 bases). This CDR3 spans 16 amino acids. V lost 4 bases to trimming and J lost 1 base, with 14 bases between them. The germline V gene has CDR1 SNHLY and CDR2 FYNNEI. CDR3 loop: CASSGPGGQSYNEQFF. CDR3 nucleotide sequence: TGTGCCAGCAGTGGACCGGGGGGACAATCCTACAATGAGCAGTTCTTC.

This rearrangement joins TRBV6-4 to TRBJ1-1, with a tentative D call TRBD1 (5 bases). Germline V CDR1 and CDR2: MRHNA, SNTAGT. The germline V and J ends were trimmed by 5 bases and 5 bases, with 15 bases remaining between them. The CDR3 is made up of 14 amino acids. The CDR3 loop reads CASSTTPGGTEAFF. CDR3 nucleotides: TGTGCCAGCAGTACAACCCCGGGGGGGACTGAAGCTTTCTTT.

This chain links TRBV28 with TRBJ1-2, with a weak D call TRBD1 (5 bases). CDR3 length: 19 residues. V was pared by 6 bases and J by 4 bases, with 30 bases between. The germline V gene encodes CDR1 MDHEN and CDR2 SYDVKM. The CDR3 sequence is CASSRVGEGRRDRGYGYTF. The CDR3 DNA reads TGTGCCAGCAGCCGAGTAGGGGAGGGACGCAGGGATCGAGGCTATGGCTACACCTTC.

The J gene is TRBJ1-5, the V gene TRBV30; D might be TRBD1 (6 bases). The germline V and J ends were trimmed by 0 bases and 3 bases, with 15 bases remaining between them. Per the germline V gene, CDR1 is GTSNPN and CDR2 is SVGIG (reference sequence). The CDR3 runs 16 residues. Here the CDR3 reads CAWSVLPRGHNQPQHF. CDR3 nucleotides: TGTGCCTGGAGTGTATTACCGCGGGGGCACAATCAGCCCCAGCATTTT. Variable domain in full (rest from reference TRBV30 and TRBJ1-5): SQTIHQWPATLVQPVGSPLSLECTVEGTSNPNLYWYRQAAGRGLQLLFYSVGIGQISSEVPQNLSASRPQDRQFILSSKKLLLSDSGFYLCAWSVLPRGHNQPQHFGDGTRLSIL.

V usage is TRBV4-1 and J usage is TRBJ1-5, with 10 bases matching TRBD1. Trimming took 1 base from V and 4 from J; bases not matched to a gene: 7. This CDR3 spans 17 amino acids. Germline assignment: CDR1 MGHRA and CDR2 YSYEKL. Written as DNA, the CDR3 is TGCGCCAGCAGCCAAGTCTTTCCGGGACAGGGGAATCAGCCCCAGCATTTT. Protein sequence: CASSQVFPGQGNQPQHF.

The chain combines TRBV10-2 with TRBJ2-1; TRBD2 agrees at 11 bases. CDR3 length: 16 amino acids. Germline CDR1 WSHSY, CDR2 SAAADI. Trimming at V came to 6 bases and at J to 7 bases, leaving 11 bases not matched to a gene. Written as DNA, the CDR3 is TGCGCCAGCAGAGACCTACTAGCGGGGGACAAGAATGAGCAGTTCTTC. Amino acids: CASRDLLAGDKNEQFF.

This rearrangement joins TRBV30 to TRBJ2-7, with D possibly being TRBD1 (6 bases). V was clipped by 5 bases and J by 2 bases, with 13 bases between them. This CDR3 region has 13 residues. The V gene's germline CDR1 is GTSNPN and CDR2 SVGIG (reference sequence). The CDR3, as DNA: TGTGCCTGGGCCCCAGGGGTAACCTACGAGCAGTACTTC. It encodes CAWAPGVTYEQYF.

This CDR3 is CASSLVGGLETQYF. In DNA, the CDR3 is TGTGCCAGCAGCTTAGTAGGGGGCCTGGAGACCCAGTACTTC. This rearrangement joins TRBV11-2 to TRBJ2-5; 7 positions match TRBD1. This CDR3 has 14 amino acids. V shed 1 base and J 5 bases; nucleotides not matched to a gene: 4. Germline assignment: CDR1 SGHAT and CDR2 FQNNGV.